This entry lists 32 T cell receptor beta chains sequenced from one sample in a study of tumor-infiltrating lymphocytes in oesophageal squamous cell carcinoma. MiXCR, run by TCRdb on the PCR reads, gives a single entry per CDR3 protein. The table shows approximately 15,000 distinct CDR3 sequences, with over 50% occurring only once. Sequencing input: esophageal tumor tissue. Source of these receptors: a female donor with esophageal squamous cell carcinoma.

This clonotype showed up just once. The chain links TRBV7-8 to TRBJ1-1; D may be TRBD1 (5 bases). This CDR3 has 15 residues. With 4 bases removed from V and 0 bases from J, the gap between germline ends came to 12 bases. From germline, CDR1 is SGHVS and CDR2 FQNEAQ. CDR3 nucleotide sequence: TGTGCCAGCAGCTCTGCGGGACCCTTGAACACTGAAGCTTTCTTT. Translated, it gives CASSSAGPLNTEAFF.

This clonotype has only one observation. The chain uses TRBV24-1 and TRBJ2-3; 11 nucleotides match TRBD1. The last part of the DNA fits TRBJ2-1 better; the J call may be wrong. Germline assignment: CDR1 KGHDR and CDR2 SFDVKD. The CDR3 consists of 17 residues. The chain's CDR3 is CATSDFAGGQGVYEQFF. The DNA of the CDR3 is TGTGCCACCAGTGATTTCGCGGGGGGACAGGGGGTATATGAGCAGTTCTTC.

CDR3 DNA: TGTGCCAGCAGTCCGCTACGAAGCGGGAGCAATGAGCAGTTCTTC. Its translation: CASSPLRSGSNEQFF. The chain has TRBV6-8 and TRBJ2-1; 8 bases map to TRBD2. The germline gives CDR1 MNHGY, CDR2 SAAAGT. The CDR3 extends over 15 amino acids. V lost 5 bases and J lost 6; bases outside the gene matches: 9.

This rearrangement joins TRBV7-6 to TRBJ2-3; D gene unclear. The closer fit of TRBJ2-7 to the DNA end suggests the J call may be wrong. CDR3 length: 12 residues. Looked up from germline, CDR1 is SGHVS and CDR2 is FNYEAQ. The CDR3 nucleotides are TGTGCCAGCAGCTTAGTAGGGTACGAGCAGTACTTC. Translating gives CASSLVGYEQYF.

This clonotype was picked up many times. The gene calls are TRBV6-1 and TRBJ1-4; no clear D. This CDR3 contains 15 residues. V lost 3 bases and J 5 bases, leaving 13 bases between the germline ends. Germline V gene data show CDR1 as MNHNS and CDR2 as SASEGT. The CDR3: CASSEYSGLNEKLFF. The DNA for the CDR3 is TGTGCCAGCAGTGAGTATAGCGGACTGAATGAAAAACTGTTTTTT.

V and J are TRBV7-2 and TRBJ1-1, with TRBD1 matching 10 bases. V was pared by 5 bases and J by 11 bases, with 14 bases of the junction left unmatched. Germline CDR1 reads SGHTA; CDR2 reads FQGNSA. CDR3 length equals 15 residues. CDR3 region: CASSPRTRQGAQAFF. CDR3 coding DNA: TGTGCCAGCAGCCCCCGCACAAGACAGGGGGCACAGGCTTTCTTT. Looking up the rest from reference TRBV7-2 and TRBJ1-1 gives the full variable domain: GAGVSQSPSNKVTEKGKDVELRCDPISGHTALYWYRQSLGQGLEFLIYFQGNSAPDKSGLPSDRFSAERTGGSVSTLTIQRTQQEDSAVYLCASSPRTRQGAQAFFGQGTRLTVV.

V and J are TRBV27 and TRBJ2-4; D tentatively reads TRBD1 or TRBD2 (6 bases each). Trimming left V 2 bases short and J 12 bases short, with 17 bases between. Germline values: CDR1 MNHEY, CDR2 SMNVEV (reference sequence). CDR3 length equals 14 residues. CDR3 in amino acids: CASSLGGGSSDQYF. CDR3 DNA sequence: TGTGCCAGCAGTTTAGGAGGGGGGTCTTCCGATCAGTACTTC.

This clonotype has a handful of counts. J is TRBJ2-7 and V is TRBV6-1, with 8 nucleotides matching TRBD1. The J call may be wrong; the DNA end is better matched by TRBJ1-2. This CDR3 has 15 amino acids. Germline V CDR1 and CDR2: MNHNS, SASEGT. For the CDR3, the DNA is TGTGCCAGCAGTGAAGCCACAGGGGGATACTATGGCTACACCTTC. Protein product: CASSEATGGYYGYTF.

The rearrangement links TRBV7-2 to TRBJ2-5; 10 positions agree with TRBD2. In germline, CDR1 is SGHTA, CDR2 FQGNSA. After removal of 4 bases from V and 5 bases from J, the junction contained 7 bases not matched to a gene. The CDR3 loop spans 15 amino acids. CDR3 in amino acids: CASSSKRGGGETQYF. For the CDR3, the DNA is TGTGCCAGCAGCTCCAAGCGGGGGGGCGGGGAGACCCAGTACTTC.

Concerning this clonotype itself: Lacking the conserved final phenylalanine or tryptophan, this CDR3 likely reflects a read error. Because the CDR3's place on the DNA is in doubt, the DNA is left out and the CDR3 is given as listed by TCRdb. This rearrangement joins TRBV11-2 to TRBJ2-3; the D call TRBD1 from the table was never checked on the DNA. The CDR3 is 16 amino acids long, termini counted. From germline, CDR1 is SGHAT and CDR2 FQNNGV. This CDR3 reads CASSEDRGYTEAFFGQ.

The V call is TRBV7-6, the J call TRBJ2-5, with a weak D call TRBD1 (6 bases). The J call may be incorrect, as the DNA end agrees better with TRBJ2-7. Germline assignment: CDR1 SGHVS and CDR2 FNYEAQ. The CDR3 is made up of 14 amino acids. Here the CDR3 reads CASSPRTASYEQYF. Here the CDR3 DNA reads TGTGCCAGCAGCCCCCGGACAGCCTCCTACGAGCAGTACTTC.

Sample share makes this clonotype medium-sized. V usage is TRBV6-6 and J usage is TRBJ1-5; D uncertain. CDR1 is MNHNY, CDR2 SVGAGI, per germline (reference sequence). This CDR3 contains 13 residues. Trimming shortened V by 2 bases and J by 5 bases, and 7 bases separated the two germline ends. CDR3 nucleotide sequence: TGTGCCAGCAGTTACGGTCGACATCAGCCCCAGCATTTT. Its translation is CASSYGRHQPQHF.

Details on this clonotype: With a much larger clone just one base away, this may be a read error. The V gene is TRBV4-1, the J gene TRBJ2-5; 9 bases match TRBD2. The CDR3 has 17 amino acids. CDR1 is MGHRA, CDR2 YSYEKL, per germline. The trim removed 2 bases at V and 11 bases at J, leaving 18 bases unmatched. CDR3 in amino acids: CASSQRVSGGSYNEQYF. The CDR3 DNA reads as TGCGCCAGCAGCCAAAGGGTTAGCGGGGGATCCTACAATGAGCAGTACTTC.

Remarks on this clonotype: At one end the junction does not follow the germline gene, possibly because of a read error. This chain joins TRBV6-5 and TRBJ2-3; TRBD2 is a possible D gene (6 bases). The DNA matches TRBJ2-7 better at its end, which makes the J call doubtful. The CDR3 runs to 12 residues. Germline V gene lookup returns CDR1 MNHEY and CDR2 SVGAGI. The CDR3 nucleotides read TGTGCCATCAGTGGCGGGATGGGCGAGCAGTACTTC. It specifies CAISGGMGEQYF.

The chain links TRBV24-1 to TRBJ2-3, with 11 bases lining up with TRBD2. After removal of 8 bases from V and 0 bases from J, the junction contained 15 bases not matched to a gene. Germline V gene data show CDR1 as KGHDR and CDR2 as SFDVKD. The CDR3 runs to 19 residues. CDR3 loop: CATTPSPGTSGSSTDTQYF. In nucleotides, the CDR3 is TGTGCCACCACCCCTAGTCCCGGGACTAGCGGCTCTAGCACAGATACGCAGTATTTT.

On this clonotype itself: An end of the junction differs from the germline gene, which may be a read error. The V call is TRBV7-2, the J call TRBJ2-3; D is uncertain. This CDR3 spans 12 amino acids. Germline-derived CDR1 and CDR2 are SGHTA and FQGNSA. The CDR3 DNA reads as TGTGCCAGCAGCTTAAATAGCATTGCGCAGTTCTTT. As protein: CASSLNSIAQFF.

The chain carries TRBV6-1 and TRBJ2-4; 9 bases agree with TRBD1. The DNA end is more similar to TRBJ2-1, so the J call may be wrong. This CDR3 contains 13 residues. Germline CDR1 is MNHNS and CDR2 is SASEGT. CDR3 nucleotide sequence: TGTGCCAGCAGTAACCAACAGGGGGCGCGGCAGTTCTTC. Its protein is CASSNQQGARQFF.

The chain links TRBV7-8 to TRBJ2-1; 16 bases line up with TRBD2. The CDR3 runs to 18 residues. Germline V gives CDR1 SGHVS, CDR2 FQNEAQ. J gave up 0 bases and V 5 bases, and 4 bases lay outside the gene matches. As DNA, the CDR3 is TGTGCCAGCAGCATAGGGACTAGCGGGAGGGCCTCCTACAATGAGCAGTTCTTC. Its translation is CASSIGTSGRASYNEQFF.

This chain joins TRBV11-2 and TRBJ2-1; weak D call: TRBD1 (6 bases). V was clipped by 5 bases and J by 4 bases, with 21 bases between them. This CDR3 has 17 residues. The germline gives CDR1 SGHAT, CDR2 FQNNGV. This CDR3 reads CASSRKAAQGEYNEQFF. The CDR3 DNA reads TGTGCCAGCAGCCGAAAGGCGGCACAGGGCGAGTACAATGAGCAGTTCTTC.

This chain connects TRBV12-3 or TRBV12-4 to TRBJ2-6, with D possibly matching TRBD1 (5 bases). Trimming left V 3 bases short and J 1 base short, with 7 bases between. The CDR3 loop spans 15 amino acids. The CDR3 loop reads CASSLSGSGANVLTF. The CDR3 nucleotides read TGTGCCAGCAGTTTGTCAGGGTCTGGGGCCAACGTCCTGACTTTC.

The chain has TRBV6-6 and TRBJ1-1; 8 bases line up with TRBD1. The DNA end is a closer match to TRBJ1-6, so the J assignment may be wrong. The CDR3 covers 14 residues. CDR1 and CDR2 (germline): MNHNY, SVGAGI (reference sequence). The CDR3 nucleotides are TGTGCCAGCATCTGGACAGGGTCTAATTCACCCCTCCACTTT. Translating it yields CASIWTGSNSPLHF.

Concerning this clonotype itself: Compared with germline, one end of the junction differs, possibly owing to a read error. The V and J genes are TRBV7-6 and TRBJ2-5, with D unclear. Per the germline V gene, CDR1 is SGHVS and CDR2 is FNYEAQ. This CDR3 contains 14 residues. The DNA of the CDR3 is TGTGCTAGCAGCTTAGGTGGGCCCCCAGAGACCCAGTACTTC. Residues: CASSLGGPPETQYF.

Ten or more counts support this clonotype. V gene TRBV7-3 combines with J gene TRBJ1-1; 7 nucleotides line up with TRBD1. Trimming at V came to 2 bases and at J to 5 bases, leaving 2 bases not matched to a gene. The CDR3 runs 13 residues. Germline V CDR1 and CDR2: SGHTA, FQGTGA. The CDR3 DNA is TGTGCCAGCAGCTTATCCAGGGGGACTGAAGCTTTCTTT. Translation gives CASSLSRGTEAFF.

The rearrangement uses TRBV27 and TRBJ2-5, with 7 bases that match TRBD1. The last part of the DNA fits TRBJ2-7 better; the J call may be wrong. The CDR3 totals 14 residues. The germline gives CDR1 MNHEY, CDR2 SMNVEV (reference sequence). CDR3 sequence reads: CASSSGTVTYEQYF. The CDR3 bases are TGTGCCAGCAGTTCCGGGACAGTGACCTACGAGCAGTACTTC.

This clonotype came up a few times. The chain recombines TRBV7-2 with TRBJ2-3, with D perhaps matching TRBD2 (7 bases). The assigned J gene may be wrong: the sequence end matches TRBJ2-1 better. The germline gives CDR1 SGHTA, CDR2 FQGNSA. This CDR3 comprises 14 residues. Here the CDR3 reads CASSSSGRGNEQFF. The CDR3 DNA is TGTGCCAGCAGCTCATCGGGGAGGGGGAATGAGCAGTTCTTC.

This clonotype was recorded many times. The V gene is TRBV19, the J gene TRBJ2-1, with 7 bases lining up with TRBD2. From germline, CDR1 is LNHDA and CDR2 SQIVND (reference sequence). This CDR3 has 14 amino acids. V shed 7 bases, J shed 4 bases, and the junction held 7 bases outside the gene matches. The CDR3 sequence is CASNREVDYNEQFF. In DNA, the CDR3 is TGTGCCAGTAATCGGGAGGTCGATTACAATGAGCAGTTCTTC.

The CDR3 coding sequence is TGCGCCAGCAGTGAAGAGGGAGATACGCAGTATTTT. The encoded protein is CASSEEGDTQYF. The chain is built from TRBV10-2 and TRBJ2-3; tentatively, D is TRBD2 (5 bases). Trimming shortened V by 3 bases and J by 5 bases, and 6 bases separated the two germline ends. This CDR3 comprises 12 residues. The germline V gene encodes CDR1 WSHSY and CDR2 SAAADI.

The chain joins TRBV28 to TRBJ2-6, with a tentative D call TRBD2 (5 bases). The CDR3 has 15 residues. CDR1 MDHEN and CDR2 SYDVKM come from the germline V gene. V was trimmed by 2 bases and J by 1 base, leaving 6 bases between them. CDR3 DNA: TGTGCCAGCAGTTTACGGGGTTCTGGGGCCAACGTCCTGACTTTC. Translating it yields CASSLRGSGANVLTF. Variable domain in full (rest from reference TRBV28 and TRBJ2-6): DVKVTQSSRYLVKRTGEKVFLECVQDMDHENMFWYRQDPGLGLRLIYFSYDVKMKEKGDIPEGYSVSREKKERFSLILESASTNQTSMYLCASSLRGSGANVLTFGAGSRLTVL.

The genes are TRBV25-1 and TRBJ2-5; 7 bases align to TRBD2. The closer fit of TRBJ2-1 to the DNA end suggests the J call may be wrong. The CDR3 is made up of 14 amino acids. Germline-derived CDR1 and CDR2 are MGHDK and SYGVNS. Written as DNA, the CDR3 is TGTGCCACCAAGCCCAGCGGGATAACCAATGAGCAGTTCTTC. This gives the protein CATKPSGITNEQFF.

The CDR3 nucleotides are TGCACGGGACAAGCGGGAGGGACCTACGAGCAGTACTTC. Residues: CTGQAGGTYEQYF. J is TRBJ2-7 and V is TRBV20-1; TRBD2 matches 10 bases. The CDR3 runs to 13 residues. Germline lookup yields CDR1 DFQATT and CDR2 SNEGSKA (reference sequence).

This sequence joins TRBV7-2 and TRBJ1-1; 9 bases are a match to TRBD2. The assigned J gene may be wrong: the sequence end matches TRBJ2-3 better. The CDR3 extends over 19 amino acids. Germline lookup yields CDR1 SGHTA and CDR2 FQGNSA. CDR3 sequence: CASSLVPQPLAGTTDTQYF. DNA of the CDR3: TGTGCCAGCAGCTTAGTTCCCCAACCCCTAGCGGGGACCACAGATACGCAGTATTTT.

The chain uses TRBV7-9 and TRBJ2-1; D remains unclear. The J call may be incorrect, as the DNA end agrees better with TRBJ2-7. The CDR3 has 12 amino acids. The germline gives CDR1 SEHNR, CDR2 FQNEAQ (reference sequence). The CDR3: CASSPLYNEQYF. The CDR3, as DNA: TGTGCCAGCAGCCCGCTTTATAACGAGCAGTACTTC.